This T cell receptor beta chain stems from a study of blood T cell repertoires in COVID-19. On the study more broadly: COVID-19 samples collected from the United States, Italy and Spain covered acute and convalescent phases.

Sequencing was performed with immunoSEQ multiplex PCR; in TCRdb, only in-frame clones are kept and a portion is missing. The sample lists about 260,000 clones, nearly 85% occurring once. The material sequenced was peripheral blood. This sequence was found in a human donor in a cohort sampled during active COVID-19.

The CDR3 DNA is TGTGCCAGCAGTTTAACAGCCTATAGCAATCAGCCCCAGCATTTT. It yields the protein CASSLTAYSNQPQHF. The chain links TRBV27 to TRBJ1-5; D is ambiguous. CDR3 length equals 15 residues. Germline lookup yields CDR1 MNHEY and CDR2 SMNVEV (reference sequence). V gave up 2 bases and J gave up 0 bases, with 8 bases separating them.